One T cell receptor beta chain is described in this entry. The method was immunoSEQ multiplex PCR; TCRdb's version includes in-frame clones alone and lacks a portion of them. Of 62,000 or so clones listed, 70% to 90% are singletons. This sample was included in a study of technical replicates of blood from a few donors. There are 15 residues in the CDR3. V shed 3 bases, J shed 4 bases, and the junction held 3 bases outside the gene matches. Germline lookup yields CDR1 SNHLY and CDR2 FYNNEI. This receptor was obtained from a human donor in good health. Some clones in this sample may be carry-over from other donors' samples. The V call is TRBV2, the J call TRBJ2-5, with 12 nucleotides matching TRBD1. Specimen: PBMCs. CDR3: CASSEGQGAGETQYF. The CDR3, as DNA: TGTGCCAGCAGTGAGGGACAGGGGGCGGGAGAGACCCAGTACTTC.